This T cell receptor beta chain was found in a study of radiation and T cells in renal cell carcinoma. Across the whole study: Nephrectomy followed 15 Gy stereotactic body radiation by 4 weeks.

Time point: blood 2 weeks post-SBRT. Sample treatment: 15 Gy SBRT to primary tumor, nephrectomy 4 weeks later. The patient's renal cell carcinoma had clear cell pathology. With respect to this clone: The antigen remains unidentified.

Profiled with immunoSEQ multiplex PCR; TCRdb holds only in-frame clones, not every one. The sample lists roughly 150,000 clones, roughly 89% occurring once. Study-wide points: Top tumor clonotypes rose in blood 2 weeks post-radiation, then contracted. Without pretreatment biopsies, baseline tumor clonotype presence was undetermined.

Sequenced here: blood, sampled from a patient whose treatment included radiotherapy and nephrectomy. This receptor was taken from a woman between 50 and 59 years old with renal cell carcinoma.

CDR3 region: CASSEQPWDTIYF. In nucleotides, the CDR3 is TGTGCCAGCAGTGAACAGCCGTGGGACACCATATATTTT. The chain combines TRBV6-1 with TRBJ1-3, with D unresolved. The germline gives CDR1 MNHNS, CDR2 SASEGT. Trimming took off 2 bases at V and 8 bases at J, with 10 bases between the two ends. The CDR3 length is 13 residues.